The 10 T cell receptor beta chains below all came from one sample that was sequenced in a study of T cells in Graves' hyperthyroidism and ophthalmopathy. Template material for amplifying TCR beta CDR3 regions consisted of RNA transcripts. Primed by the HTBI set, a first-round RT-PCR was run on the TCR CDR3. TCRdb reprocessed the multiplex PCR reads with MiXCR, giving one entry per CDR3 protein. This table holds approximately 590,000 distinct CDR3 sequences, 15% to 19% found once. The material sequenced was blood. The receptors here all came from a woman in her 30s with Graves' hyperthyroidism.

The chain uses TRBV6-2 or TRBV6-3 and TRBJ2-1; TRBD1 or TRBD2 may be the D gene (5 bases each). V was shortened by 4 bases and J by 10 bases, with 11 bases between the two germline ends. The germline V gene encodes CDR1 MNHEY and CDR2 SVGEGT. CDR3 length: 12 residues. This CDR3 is CASSFMGPEQFF. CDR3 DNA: TGTGCCAGCAGTTTTATGGGACCAGAGCAGTTCTTC.

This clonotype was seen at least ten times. The CDR3 protein is CASRIAGGGTDTQYF. CDR3 coding DNA: TGTGCCAGCAGAATAGCGGGAGGGGGCACAGATACGCAGTATTTT. The chain couples TRBV28 to TRBJ2-3; 11 bases agree with TRBD2. After removal of 6 bases from V and 1 base from J, the junction contained 3 bases not matched to a gene. The CDR3 consists of 15 residues. The germline V gene has CDR1 MDHEN and CDR2 SYDVKM.

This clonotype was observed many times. As DNA, the CDR3 is TGCAGCGTTGAAGCGGACAGGGGACAGACCCAGTACTTC. This encodes CSVEADRGQTQYF. The rearrangement links TRBV29-1 to TRBJ2-5; TRBD1 agrees at 9 bases. V lost 1 base and J lost 6; bases outside the gene matches: 3. This CDR3 has 13 residues. Germline CDR1 reads SQVTM; CDR2 reads ANQGSEA. The variable domain in full, with the rest retrieved from reference TRBV29-1 and TRBJ2-5, is SAVISQKPSRDICQRGTSLTIQCQVDSQVTMMFWYRQQPGQSLTLIATANQGSEATYESGFVIDKFPISRPNLTFSTLTVSNMSPEDSSIYLCSVEADRGQTQYFGPGTRLLVL.

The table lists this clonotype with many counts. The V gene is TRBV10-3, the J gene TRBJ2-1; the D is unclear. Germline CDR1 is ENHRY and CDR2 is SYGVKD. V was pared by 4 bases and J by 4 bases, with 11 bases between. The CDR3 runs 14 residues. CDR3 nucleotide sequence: TGTGCCATCAGTGGACGGAGCCCTTACAATGAGCAGTTCTTC. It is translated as CAISGRSPYNEQFF.

The CDR3 DNA sequence: TGTGCCAGTAGTAGCCGTCTAGCCACCTACAATGAGCAGTTCTTC. Translated, it gives CASSSRLATYNEQFF. The chain links TRBV19 to TRBJ2-1; TRBD2 might be the D (5 bases). Looked up from germline, CDR1 is LNHDA and CDR2 is SQIVND (reference sequence). This CDR3 comprises 15 residues. V gave up 4 bases and J gave up 2 bases, with 12 bases separating them.

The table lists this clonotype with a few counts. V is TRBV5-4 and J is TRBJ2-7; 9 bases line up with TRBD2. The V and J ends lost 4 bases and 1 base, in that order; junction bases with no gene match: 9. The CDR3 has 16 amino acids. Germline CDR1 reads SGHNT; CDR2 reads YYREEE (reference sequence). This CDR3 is CASSPRPSGTSYEQYF. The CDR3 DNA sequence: TGTGCCAGCAGCCCCCGCCCTAGCGGGACATCCTACGAGCAGTACTTC.

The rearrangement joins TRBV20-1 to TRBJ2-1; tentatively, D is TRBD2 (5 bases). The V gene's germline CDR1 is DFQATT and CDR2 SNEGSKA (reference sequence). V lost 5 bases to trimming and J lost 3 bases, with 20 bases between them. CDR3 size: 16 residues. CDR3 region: CSAPPLSGSYYNEQFF. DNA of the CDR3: TGCAGTGCTCCTCCCCTTTCGGGATCGTACTACAATGAGCAGTTCTTC.

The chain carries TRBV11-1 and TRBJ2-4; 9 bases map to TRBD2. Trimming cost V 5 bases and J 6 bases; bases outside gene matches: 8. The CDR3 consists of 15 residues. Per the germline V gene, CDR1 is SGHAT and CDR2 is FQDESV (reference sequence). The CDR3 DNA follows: TGTGCCAGCAGCCAAGTTACAGCGGGAGGAAACATTCAGTACTTC. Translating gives CASSQVTAGGNIQYF.

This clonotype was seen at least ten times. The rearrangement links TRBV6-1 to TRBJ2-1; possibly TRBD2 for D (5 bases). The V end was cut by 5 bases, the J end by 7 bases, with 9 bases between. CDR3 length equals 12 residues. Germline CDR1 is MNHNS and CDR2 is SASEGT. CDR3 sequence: CASSRTQNEQFF. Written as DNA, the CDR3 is TGTGCCAGCAGTCGGACTCAGAATGAGCAGTTCTTC.

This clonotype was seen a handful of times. The CDR3 protein is CASSLSIVTNEKLFF. The CDR3 region has the DNA TGTGCCAGCAGCCTGTCCATCGTGACTAATGAAAAACTGTTTTTT. The chain combines TRBV5-6 with TRBJ1-4; D gene uncertain. The CDR3 spans 15 residues. In germline, CDR1 is SGHDT, CDR2 YYEEEE. Trimming removed 4 bases at V and 2 bases at J, with 12 bases between.